The T cell receptor beta chain under discussion was sequenced for a study of T cells in localized non-small cell lung cancer. Study-wide points: The study sequenced only one region of the tumor. As a result, intratumor heterogeneity could not be excluded and remains possible. Uninvolved adjacent lung had higher T cell clonality than tumor and all other tissues.

This clone was counted a single time. Its antigen is still unknown. V lost 6 bases, J lost 9 bases, and 21 bases lay in between. Germline CDR1 MDHEN, CDR2 SYDVKM. The CDR3 contains 16 residues. The data were produced by immunoSEQ multiplex PCR, yet TCRdb's version contains in-frame clones alone and is incomplete. The table shows 15,000 to 25,000 clones, with about 89% occurring only once. V is TRBV28 and J is TRBJ1-6, with D perhaps matching TRBD1 (6 bases). The specimen was peripheral blood, collected before any cancer treatment. The sequence came from a male donor older than 55 with stage I squamous cell lung carcinoma. CDR3 bases: TGTGCCAGCAGCTCACCCGAGGGGGATCTGAGTTCACCCCTCCACTTT. It encodes CASSSPEGDLSSPLHF.